A selection of T cell receptor beta chains follows, all from one sample in a study of blood T cell repertoires in COVID-19. TCRdb's table, derived via immunoSEQ multiplex PCR, lists solely in-frame clones and lacks some. The table records 140,000 or so clones, 85% to 90% of them present only once. The source material was peripheral blood. These receptors were collected from a man aged 45-65 years who had recovered from COVID-19. Both conserved end residues are trimmed from each CDR3.

J gene: TRBJ2-3
V gene: TRBV27
CDR3 protein: ASSSNQGGDTQY

J gene: TRBJ1-6
V gene: TRBV4-3
CDR3 protein: ASSQEGTEFYNSPLH

J gene: TRBJ2-7
V gene: TRBV6-5
CDR3 protein: ASSYRQGKPYEQY

J gene: TRBJ2-1
V gene: TRBV11-3
CDR3 protein: ASGTGGAGNEQF

J gene: TRBJ2-1
V gene: TRBV4-1
CDR3 protein: ASSQSSETYNEQF

J gene: TRBJ2-6
V gene: TRBV4-2
CDR3 protein: ASSRLGGGGFADSGANVLT

J gene: TRBJ2-7
V gene: TRBV15
CDR3 protein: ATSTNPQGIYEQY

J gene: TRBJ1-2
V gene: TRBV5-6
CDR3 protein: ASSLAGGYT

J gene: TRBJ2-5
V gene: TRBV5-4
CDR3 protein: ASSDTGTNSLETQY

J gene: TRBJ2-1
V gene: TRBV10-3
CDR3 protein: AISGTPINEQF

J gene: TRBJ1-1
V gene: TRBV10-3
CDR3 protein: AITPGQKNTEAF

J gene: TRBJ2-3
V gene: TRBV6-5
CDR3 protein: ASTRTGSTDTQY

J gene: TRBJ2-2
V gene: TRBV10-3
CDR3 protein: ATLRTSGDTGELF

J gene: TRBJ1-5
V gene: TRBV12-3/TRBV12-4
CDR3 protein: ASSYRGQQPQH

J gene: TRBJ2-7
V gene: TRBV6-5
CDR3 protein: ASSYYPQGGSEQY

J gene: TRBJ2-1
V gene: TRBV7-2
CDR3 protein: ASSLRLAGSSYNEQF

J gene: TRBJ2-3
V gene: TRBV4-3
CDR3 protein: ASSQEFLAGDTDTQY

J gene: TRBJ1-2
V gene: TRBV7-9
CDR3 protein: ASSLEKGAVEGGYT

J gene: TRBJ2-7
V gene: TRBV7-2
CDR3 protein: ASSPPGIGSYEQY

J gene: TRBJ1-4
V gene: TRBV23-1
CDR3 protein: ASSPCRGYNEKLF

J gene: TRBJ1-2
V gene: TRBV5-5
CDR3 protein: ASSWHYSQGGLGYGYT

J gene: TRBJ1-5
V gene: TRBV2
CDR3 protein: ASLAGTYSNQPQH

J gene: TRBJ2-7
V gene: TRBV7-2
CDR3 protein: ASSRDSGSYEQY